Listed below are T cell receptor beta chains from one sample, sequenced in a study of blood T cells in healthy people across ages. One entry per CDR3 protein, called by TCRdb with MiXCR from the 5' RACE reads. The data show hundreds of thousands of distinct CDR3 sequences, roughly two fifths seen once. The sample was blood. These receptors originate from a man older than 75 in good health. Both conserved end residues are part of each CDR3. Each record gives: V gene, D gene, J gene, clone size, CDR3 DNA, CDR3 protein. The D gene is left open where the match is weak. Some rows mark clone size as missing; the rest say once, few, many or name a class of expanded clone.

TRBV6-2/TRBV6-3	-	TRBJ2-3	-	TGTGCCAGCAGTAAGACTAGCACAGATACGCAGTATTTT	CASSKTSTDTQYF
TRBV3-1	-	TRBJ2-5	-	TGTGCCAGCAGCTCGAACCCTTGGGGCCGGGAGACCCAGTACTTC	CASSSNPWGRETQYF
TRBV4-3	-	TRBJ2-1	-	TGCGCCAGCAACCAAGATCTGACAACGAAAGAGACCCAGTTCTTC	CASNQDLTTKETQFF
TRBV6-1	-	TRBJ2-7	-	TGTGCCAGCAGTGAAATTTGGTCTACTGATATTACCTACGAGCAGTACTTC	CASSEIWSTDITYEQYF
TRBV20-1	TRBD2	TRBJ2-1	-	TGCAGTGCTAGACAGGACGGAGCGGGGGGCGATGAGCAGTTCTTC	CSARQDGAGGDEQFF
TRBV12-3/TRBV12-4	TRBD2	TRBJ2-5	-	TGTGCCAGCAGTTTCGGGGGACTAGCGGGGAGGGGGACCCAGTACTTC	CASSFGGLAGRGTQYF
TRBV7-2	TRBD1	TRBJ1-1	few	TGTGCCAGCAGCTTAGGACAGGGCGGGAACACTGAAGCTTTCTTT	CASSLGQGGNTEAFF
TRBV7-2	-	TRBJ2-7	many	TGTGCCAGCAGCTTAGTTCAGGGGACGATTAACGAGCAGTACTTC	CASSLVQGTINEQYF
TRBV7-2	-	TRBJ1-1	many	TGTGCCAGCAGCTTACTCGTGAACACTGAAGCTTTCTTT	CASSLLVNTEAFF
TRBV7-2	-	TRBJ1-6	few	TGTGCCAGCAGCCCAAATCGACAGACAAATTCACCCCTCCACTTT	CASSPNRQTNSPLHF
TRBV6-1	-	TRBJ2-1	-	TGTGCCAGCAGTGAAGCGGGAGAGGGGACCTACAATGAGCAGTTCTTC	CASSEAGEGTYNEQFF
TRBV20-1	TRBD2	TRBJ2-1	many	TGCAGTGCTAGGGCGGCGGGACTATCTACGAATGAGCAGTTCTTC	CSARAAGLSTNEQFF
TRBV29-1	TRBD1	TRBJ2-4	-	TGCAGCGTCCGGGTGACAGGGGTAGCCAAAAGCATTCAATACTTC	CSVRVTGVAKSIQYF
TRBV4-3	TRBD1	TRBJ1-2	-	TGCGCCAGCAGCCAAGATTCGGGGACAGGGCTTAACTATGGCTACACCTTC	CASSQDSGTGLNYGYTF
TRBV28	TRBD1	TRBJ2-7	-	TGTGCCAGCAGTTTGTGGGACAGGGGAGCCGAGCAGTACTTC	CASSLWDRGAEQYF
TRBV4-2	-	TRBJ2-3	few	TGTGCCAGCAGCCACGGAGGACAGCTTAGCACAGATACGCAGTATTTT	CASSHGGQLSTDTQYF
TRBV27	TRBD2	TRBJ2-1	few	TGTGCCACCGGTAATAGCGGGAGGGTTGGTGGTGAGCAGTTCTTC	CATGNSGRVGGEQFF
TRBV2	-	TRBJ1-4	-	TGTGCCAGCAGTGTTCAAGGGAGTGAAAAACTGTTTTTT	CASSVQGSEKLFF
TRBV27	TRBD1	TRBJ2-4	few	TGTGCCAGCAGTTCACCGGGACAGGGCCCCAAAAACATTCAGTACTTC	CASSSPGQGPKNIQYF
TRBV4-1	TRBD1	TRBJ1-4	-	TGCGCCAGCAGCCAAGCCCTGGGCAGGGGGGACGAAAAACTGTTTTTT	CASSQALGRGDEKLFF
TRBV11-2	-	TRBJ2-7	many	TGTGCCAGCAGCCTAGAGCTAGACACCAACGAGCAGTACTTC	CASSLELDTNEQYF
TRBV15	-	TRBJ2-7	-	TGTGCCACCAGCCAAGATCCGGGGCCCTACGAGCAGTACTTC	CATSQDPGPYEQYF
TRBV18	-	TRBJ2-5	once	TGTGCCAGCTCACCACGGCCAGGGGAAGAGACCCAGTACTTC	CASSPRPGEETQYF
TRBV29-1	TRBD1	TRBJ2-1	many	TGCAGCGTTGAAGACCAGGACAGGGTAACCTACAATGAGCAGTTCTTC	CSVEDQDRVTYNEQFF
TRBV5-1	TRBD2	TRBJ2-7	-	TGCGCCAGCAGCCCCGAGACTAGCGCTAGCTCCTACGAGCAGTACTTC	CASSPETSASSYEQYF
TRBV15	-	TRBJ2-2	many	TGTGCCACCAGCAGGGGGTTCAACACCGGGGAGCTGTTTTTT	CATSRGFNTGELFF
TRBV20-1	TRBD1	TRBJ1-4	-	TGCAGTGCTATGAGGGACAGGGGGGCGACTAATGAAAAACTGTTTTTT	CSAMRDRGATNEKLFF
TRBV20-1	-	TRBJ2-7	-	TGCAGTGCTAGAGATGTTACTAGTTCTGGCGAGCAGTACTTC	CSARDVTSSGEQYF
TRBV6-5	TRBD1	TRBJ2-3	-	TGTGCCAGCAGTTACACCGGGACAGGACACACAGATACGCAGTATTTT	CASSYTGTGHTDTQYF
TRBV15	-	TRBJ2-5	few	TGTGCCACCAGCAGCCGGAACCTCGGGGCCCAGTACTTC	CATSSRNLGAQYF
TRBV2	TRBD1	TRBJ1-3	few	TGTGCCAGCAGGACGGGGCAGGGGGCTAACGGAAACACCATATATTTT	CASRTGQGANGNTIYF
TRBV27	TRBD1	TRBJ1-2	-	TGTGCCAGCAGTGTAACAGGGGGCATAAGCTACACCTTC	CASSVTGGISYTF
TRBV6-2/TRBV6-3	-	TRBJ1-1	once	TGTGCCAGCAGCCCGACAACCACAACAAGGAACACTGAAGCTTTCTTT	CASSPTTTTRNTEAFF
TRBV5-8	-	TRBJ1-5	-	TGTGCCAGCAGCTTGGAGGCAGGGGTTGGTCAGCCCCAGCATTTT	CASSLEAGVGQPQHF
TRBV6-6	-	TRBJ2-1	-	TGTGCCAGCAGAGATCCCGGACGGGGCCAAGAGACCCAGTTCTTC	CASRDPGRGQETQFF
TRBV7-8	-	TRBJ2-3	many	TGTGCCAGCAGCCTGGGACTCGGCACAGATACGCAGTATTTT	CASSLGLGTDTQYF
TRBV5-1	TRBD1	TRBJ2-1	few	TGCGCCAGCAGCCCAAGACAGGGGGCTTCCAATGAGCAGTTCTTC	CASSPRQGASNEQFF
TRBV28	-	TRBJ2-1	-	TGTGCCAGCAGTTTAGTGGTGACTCACAATGAGCAGTTCTTC	CASSLVVTHNEQFF
TRBV28	TRBD1	TRBJ1-3	few	TGTGCCAGCAGTTTGCGGGGGACAGGTGGAAACACCATATATTTT	CASSLRGTGGNTIYF
TRBV7-2	-	TRBJ2-1	once	TGTGCCAGCAGCCTCGGGACGGGGGAGCAAGAGACCCAGTTCTTC	CASSLGTGEQETQFF
TRBV5-5	-	TRBJ2-7	few	TGTGCCAGCAGTTTCAAACGGGATAGCAACTACGAGCAGTACTTC	CASSFKRDSNYEQYF
TRBV6-2/TRBV6-3	TRBD2	TRBJ2-3	few	TGTGCCAGCAGTTACTCGACTAGCGGGAGGATGACCGATACGCAGTATTTT	CASSYSTSGRMTDTQYF
TRBV29-1	-	TRBJ2-7	-	TGCAGCGTTGAAGGTACGTCTCGGGACAATTCCCGGGGGCAGTACTTC	CSVEGTSRDNSRGQYF
TRBV18	TRBD2	TRBJ2-3	-	TGTGCCAGCTCACCCGGGGCCGGGACTAGATTTACAGATACGCAGTATTTT	CASSPGAGTRFTDTQYF
TRBV29-1	-	TRBJ2-7	many	TGCAGCGTTGAAAACGACAAGGCCTACGAGCAGTACTTC	CSVENDKAYEQYF
TRBV20-1	-	TRBJ1-6	once	TGCAGTGCGCAAACCGACCTGGATTCACCCCTCCACTTT	CSAQTDLDSPLHF
TRBV20-1	TRBD1	TRBJ2-1	-	TGCAGTGCTAGGGTAACAGGGGGCGAGGTGTTCTTC	CSARVTGGEVFF
TRBV5-1	-	TRBJ2-2	-	TGCGCCAGCAGCTTCGGGAATACCAGGACCGGGGAGCTGTTTTTT	CASSFGNTRTGELFF
TRBV7-3	TRBD2	TRBJ2-2	-	TGTGCCAGCGGCTCCGGACTAGGGGACACCGGGGAGCTGTTTTTT	CASGSGLGDTGELFF